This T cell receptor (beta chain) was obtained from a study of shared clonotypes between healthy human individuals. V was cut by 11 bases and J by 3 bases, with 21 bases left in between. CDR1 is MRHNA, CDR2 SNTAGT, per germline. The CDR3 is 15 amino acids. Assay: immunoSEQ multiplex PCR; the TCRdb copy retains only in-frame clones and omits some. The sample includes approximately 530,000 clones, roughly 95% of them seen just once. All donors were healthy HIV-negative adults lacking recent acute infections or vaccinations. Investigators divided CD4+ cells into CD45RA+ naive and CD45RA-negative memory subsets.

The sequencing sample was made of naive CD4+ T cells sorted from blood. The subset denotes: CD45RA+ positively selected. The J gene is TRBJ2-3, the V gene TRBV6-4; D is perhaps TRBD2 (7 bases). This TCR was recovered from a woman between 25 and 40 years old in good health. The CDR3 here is CARGGGGPPTDTQYF. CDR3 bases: TGTGCCCGAGGGGGGGGAGGGCCCCCTACAGATACGCAGTATTTT.